This TCR beta chain derives from a study of blood T cell repertoires in COVID-19. On the study more broadly: Donors in the United States, Italy and Spain gave samples during acute or convalescent COVID-19. Nucleic acid was either cDNA or gDNA, and it came from T cells, B-cell-depleted T cells, or PBMCs.

In the study's own analysis: For nucleated cells, counts were estimated from reference gene primer amplification. Repertoires were generated with immunoSEQ multiplex PCR, while TCRdb's copy carries only in-frame clones and drops some. The V and J calls and clone size are taken from that table; D and trimming were inferred from the DNA. This sample carries more than 90,000 clones, 85% of them seen once, and the ten largest clones take approximately 1.5%. This clone was seen a single time. Per germline, CDR1 SGHRS and CDR2 YFSETQ. This CDR3 is 14 amino acids long. The V gene end was trimmed by 4 bases and the J gene end by 10 bases; junction bases not matched to a gene: 8.

The rearrangement uses TRBV5-1 and TRBJ2-1; 10 nucleotides match TRBD1. Material: peripheral blood. The source is a man between 40 and 49 years old with acute or convalescent COVID-19. The CDR3 here is CASSPGTGENEQFF. CDR3 sequence (DNA): TGCGCCAGCAGCCCCGGGACAGGGGAGAACGAGCAGTTCTTC.